These 23 T cell receptor beta chains were sequenced from one sample in a study of T cells in localized non-small cell lung cancer. TCRdb's table, derived via immunoSEQ multiplex PCR, lists solely in-frame clones and lacks some. The table lists 1,400 to 1,500 clones, around 24% of them singletons. Sample: normal lung tissue next to the tumor, taken before any cancer treatment. All receptors come from a man aged 18 to 50 with stage II lung adenocarcinoma.

The chain has TRBV28 and TRBJ1-1; D possibly corresponds to TRBD1 (5 bases). The CDR3 has 13 residues. V was pared by 8 bases and J by 2 bases, with 12 bases between. CDR1 and CDR2 (germline): MDHEN, SYDVKM. CDR3 bases: TGTGCCAGCGGGACCTTAGGCAACACTGAAGCTTTCTTT. Translation gives CASGTLGNTEAFF.

This chain uses TRBV11-3 with TRBJ2-7; no clear D gene. Germline assignment: CDR1 SGHNT and CDR2 YENEEA. CDR3 length: 14 residues. V lost 3 bases and J lost 0, with 9 bases in between. The CDR3 region is CASSLSPSSYEQYF. The CDR3 region has the DNA TGTGCCAGCAGCTTGTCGCCCTCCTCCTACGAGCAGTACTTC.

This clone qualifies as medium-sized. The chain uses TRBV11-3 and TRBJ1-6, with TRBD1 matching over 8 bases. V shed 2 bases, J shed 10 bases, and the junction held 4 bases outside the gene matches. CDR3 length: 14 residues. CDR1 and CDR2 (germline): SGHNT, YENEEA. For the CDR3, the DNA is TGTGCCAGCAGCTTACAGGGGGCAGGATCACCCCTCCACTTT. This gives the protein CASSLQGAGSPLHF.

This clone was counted between two and nine times. The V and J genes are TRBV19 and TRBJ1-6, with TRBD1 as a possible D gene (6 bases). There are 14 residues in the CDR3. CDR1 is LNHDA and CDR2 is SQIVND in the germline V gene (reference sequence). Trimming shortened V by 6 bases and J by 7 bases, and 13 bases separated the two germline ends. CDR3 region: CASRPTTGNSPLHF. The CDR3 nucleotides read TGTGCCAGTAGACCCACTACAGGGAATTCACCCCTCCACTTT.

V is TRBV12-5 and J is TRBJ2-5; D call uncertain. Germline CDR1 and CDR2: LGHNT and FRNRAP. The germline V and J ends were trimmed by 6 bases and 4 bases, with 9 bases remaining between them. The CDR3 is 12 residues long. The DNA for the CDR3 is TGTGCTAGTGGCCTCCCTCCAGAGACCCAGTACTTC. This codes for CASGLPPETQYF.

The rearrangement links TRBV29-1 to TRBJ1-1; weak D call: TRBD1 (6 bases). V lost 5 bases and J 1 base, leaving 11 bases between the germline ends. The CDR3 loop spans 13 amino acids. CDR1 and CDR2 from the germline V gene are SQVTM and ANQGSEA. CDR3 sequence reads: CSVREQGNTEAFF. DNA for the CDR3: TGCAGCGTTCGGGAACAGGGGAACACTGAAGCTTTCTTT.

This chain connects TRBV6-8 to TRBJ2-7; 9 bases map to TRBD1. Trimming removed 5 bases from V and 6 bases from J; junction bases left unmatched: 5. Per germline, CDR1 MNHGY and CDR2 SAAAGT. CDR3 length: 13 amino acids. The CDR3 protein is CASSAETGGEQYF. The CDR3 DNA follows: TGTGCCAGCAGTGCGGAGACAGGGGGCGAGCAGTACTTC.

V is TRBV11-3 and J is TRBJ2-3, with a weak D call TRBD2 (5 bases). V was shortened by 5 bases and J by 6 bases, with 27 bases between the two germline ends. Germline V lookup: CDR1 SGHNT, CDR2 YENEEA. CDR3 length: 18 amino acids. In DNA form, the CDR3 reads TGTGCCAGCAGCCTCAGCGGCTCCACTAGGTTGGTCGGGGATACGCAGTATTTT. It is translated as CASSLSGSTRLVGDTQYF.

By frequency in the sample, this clone is large (0.1 to 1%). This chain connects TRBV6-8 to TRBJ2-2; 7 bases are shared with TRBD2. V gave up 10 bases and J gave up 6 bases; unmatched junction bases: 8. Germline assignment: CDR1 MNHGY and CDR2 SAAAGT. This CDR3 is 13 amino acids long. The CDR3 sequence: CATRDGGSGELFF. The CDR3 bases are TGTGCCACCCGGGACGGGGGGTCCGGGGAGCTGTTTTTT.

The rearrangement joins TRBV30 to TRBJ2-1; the match to TRBD2 covers 7 bases. This CDR3 has 15 amino acids. CDR1 and CDR2 (germline): GTSNPN, SVGIG (reference sequence). V shed 3 bases and J 0 bases; nucleotides not matched to a gene: 5. DNA for the CDR3: TGTGCCTGGAGGTCGGAGCGGGACTCCTACAATGAGCAGTTCTTC. It codes for CAWRSERDSYNEQFF.

In its sample, this clone ranks as medium-sized. The chain carries TRBV6-8 and TRBJ1-1; 7 bases align to TRBD1. The CDR3 consists of 13 residues. The V gene end was trimmed by 10 bases and the J gene end by 5 bases; junction bases not matched to a gene: 10. Per germline, CDR1 MNHGY and CDR2 SAAAGT. The CDR3 DNA is TGTGCCATCAGAAAGGGGGCGCTTACTGAAGCTTTCTTT. This translates into CAIRKGALTEAFF.

This clone turned up a few times. The genes are TRBV11-3 and TRBJ2-6, with 8 bases that match TRBD1. V dropped 5 bases and J dropped 8; count of bases not matched to a gene: 8. CDR1 SGHNT and CDR2 YENEEA come from the germline V gene. The CDR3 sequence is 15 residues long. This chain's CDR3 is CASSLGQVVSNVLTF. The CDR3 bases are TGTGCCAGCAGCCTGGGACAGGTGGTATCCAACGTCCTGACTTTC.

The chain has TRBV6-8 and TRBJ1-5; 10 bases agree with TRBD1. J was trimmed by 4 bases and V by 6 bases; bases with no gene match: 9. The germline V gene encodes CDR1 MNHGY and CDR2 SAAAGT. The CDR3 sequence is 16 residues long. The CDR3 spells CASSPQDRGLNQPQHF. The DNA for the CDR3 is TGTGCCAGCAGCCCCCAAGACAGGGGGCTAAATCAGCCCCAGCATTTT.

The chain uses TRBV12-5 and TRBJ2-3, with TRBD2 as a possible D gene (7 bases). The V end lost 6 bases, the J end lost 1 base, and 23 bases lay between the germline ends. The CDR3 length is 18 residues. The germline V gene has CDR1 LGHNT and CDR2 FRNRAP. The DNA of the CDR3 is TGTGCTAGTGGCTTCCCCCTTCCTGGCGGGGGCCGCACAGATACGCAGTATTTT. Encoded protein: CASGFPLPGGGRTDTQYF.

By sample fraction, this clone is medium-sized (0.01 to 0.1%). This sequence joins TRBV11-3 and TRBJ2-4; D remains unclear. Germline-derived CDR1 and CDR2 are SGHNT and YENEEA. The CDR3 is 17 residues long. V was clipped by 5 bases and J by 2 bases, with 19 bases between them. The CDR3 spells CASSPLASPLSKNIQYF. The CDR3 nucleotides are TGTGCCAGCAGCCCCCTGGCGAGTCCGCTATCCAAAAACATTCAGTACTTC.

The rearrangement joins TRBV19 to TRBJ2-7; D is ambiguous. Per the germline V gene, CDR1 is LNHDA and CDR2 is SQIVND (reference sequence). The CDR3 sequence is 13 residues long. Between the trimmed V and J ends, which lost 4 bases and 6 bases, there was a span of 13 bases. The CDR3 here is CASSTTDGTEQYF. CDR3 nucleotides: TGTGCCAGTAGTACTACGGACGGAACCGAGCAGTACTTC.

The chain uses TRBV7-8 and TRBJ1-1, with D possibly matching TRBD1 (5 bases). This CDR3 spans 13 amino acids. V lost 5 bases to trimming and J lost 2 bases, with 9 bases between them. Germline CDR1 and CDR2: SGHVS and FQNEAQ. This CDR3 is CASSKDINTEAFF. CDR3 DNA sequence: TGTGCCAGCAGCAAGGACATTAACACTGAAGCTTTCTTT.

The CDR3 sequence is CASSGPGTSRTDTQYF. CDR3 sequence (DNA): TGTGCCAGCAGCGGCCCCGGGACTAGCCGCACAGATACGCAGTATTTT. The rearrangement links TRBV9 to TRBJ2-3, with 9 bases matching TRBD2. The germline CDR1 and CDR2 sequences are SGDLS and YYNGEE. V dropped 3 bases and J dropped 1; count of bases not matched to a gene: 6. The CDR3 totals 16 residues.

In its sample, this clone was seen a few times. The chain combines TRBV6-1 with TRBJ2-1; D remains unclear. The CDR3 runs to 12 residues. The germline gives CDR1 MNHNS, CDR2 SASEGT. V lost 1 base to trimming and J lost 6 bases, with 4 bases between them. This CDR3 is CASSEGTNEQFF. The CDR3 DNA sequence: TGTGCCAGCAGTGAAGGGACCAATGAGCAGTTCTTC.

This clone was counted only a few times. CDR3 protein: CASSYEGSGNTIYF. The CDR3 DNA is TGTGCCAGCAGTTACGAAGGCTCTGGAAACACCATATATTTT. The chain links TRBV6-8 to TRBJ1-3, with no clear D. Germline V gene lookup returns CDR1 MNHGY and CDR2 SAAAGT. Trimming took off 2 bases at V and 0 bases at J, with 5 bases between the two ends. There are 14 residues in the CDR3.

The chain recombines TRBV6-8 with TRBJ2-6; D remains unclear. Trimming shortened V by 2 bases and J by 0 bases, and 5 bases separated the two germline ends. The CDR3 is 15 amino acids. CDR1 MNHGY and CDR2 SAAAGT come from the germline V gene. CDR3 nucleotides: TGTGCCAGCAGTTACCTGTCCTCTGGGGCCAACGTCCTGACTTTC. It is translated as CASSYLSSGANVLTF.

V gene TRBV25-1 combines with J gene TRBJ2-7, with TRBD1 matching 7 bases. Germline CDR1 reads MGHDK; CDR2 reads SYGVNS. The CDR3 length is 13 residues. V dropped 3 bases and J dropped 5; count of bases not matched to a gene: 4. The CDR3 spells CASSEYRGDEQYF. CDR3 nucleotides: TGTGCCAGCAGTGAGTACAGGGGAGACGAGCAGTACTTC.

The chain links TRBV30 to TRBJ1-1, with D unclear. The CDR3 runs 12 residues. Germline V lookup: CDR1 GTSNPN, CDR2 SVGIG (reference sequence). V lost 4 bases and J lost 1, with 7 bases in between. The CDR3 spells CAWKRANTEAFF. In nucleotides, the CDR3 is TGTGCCTGGAAGCGAGCGAACACTGAAGCTTTCTTT.